Given below is one T cell receptor beta chain in context. Clones were read by immunoSEQ multiplex PCR, and TCRdb kept only the in-frame ones, dropping some. Among 100,000 to 140,000 clones, 87% were seen once, and the ten largest hold around 4.9%. The data stem from a study of T cell responses to AZD1222 COVID-19 vaccine. Analyses pooled second doses at about 4 or about 12 weeks. CDR1 and CDR2 from the germline V gene are SEHNR and FQNEAQ (reference sequence). CDR3 length: 16 amino acids. Germline trimming cut 1 base from V and 8 bases from J; bases unmatched to any gene: 8. V gene TRBV7-9 combines with J gene TRBJ1-1; 12 bases agree with TRBD1. The sample here was peripheral blood, taken 28 days after the second AZD1222 dose. The clonotype was recovered from an adult who received the AZD1222 COVID-19 vaccine. The CDR3 region has the DNA TGTGCCAGCAGCTTAGGGGGAGGGACAGGGGGCCTCGAAGCTTTCTTT. Translating gives CASSLGGGTGGLEAFF.